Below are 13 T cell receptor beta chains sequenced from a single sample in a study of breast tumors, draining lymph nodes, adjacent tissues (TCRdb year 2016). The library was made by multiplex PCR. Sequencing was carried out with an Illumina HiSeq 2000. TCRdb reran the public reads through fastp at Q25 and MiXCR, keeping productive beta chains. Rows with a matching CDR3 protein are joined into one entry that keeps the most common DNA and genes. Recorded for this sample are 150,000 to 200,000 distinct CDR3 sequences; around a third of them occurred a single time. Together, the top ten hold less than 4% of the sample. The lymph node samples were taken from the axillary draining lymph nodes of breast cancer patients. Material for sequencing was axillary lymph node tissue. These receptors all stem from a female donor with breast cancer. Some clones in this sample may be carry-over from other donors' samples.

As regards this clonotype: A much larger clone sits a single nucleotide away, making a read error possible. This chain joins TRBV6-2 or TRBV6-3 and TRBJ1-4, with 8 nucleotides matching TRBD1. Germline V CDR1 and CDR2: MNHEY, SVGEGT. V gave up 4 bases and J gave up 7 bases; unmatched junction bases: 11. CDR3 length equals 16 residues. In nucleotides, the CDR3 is TGTGCCAGCAGTTCGCCCCTACAGGGGGTGAGTGAAAAACTGTTTTTT. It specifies CASSSPLQGVSEKLFF.

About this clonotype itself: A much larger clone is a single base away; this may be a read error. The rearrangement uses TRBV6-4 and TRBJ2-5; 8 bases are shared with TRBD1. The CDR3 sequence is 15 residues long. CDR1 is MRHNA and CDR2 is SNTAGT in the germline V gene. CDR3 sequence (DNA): TGTGCCAGCAGCCGACACAGGGGGAACGGAGAGACCCGGTACTTC. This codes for CASSRHRGNGETRYF.

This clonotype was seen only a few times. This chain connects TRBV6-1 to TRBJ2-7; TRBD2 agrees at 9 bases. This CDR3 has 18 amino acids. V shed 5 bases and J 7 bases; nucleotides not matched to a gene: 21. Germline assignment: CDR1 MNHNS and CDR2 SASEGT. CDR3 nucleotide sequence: TGTGCCAGCAGTCCCCGACAGACTAGCGGAGCTACGTGGGGGGAGCAGTACTTC. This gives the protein CASSPRQTSGATWGEQYF.

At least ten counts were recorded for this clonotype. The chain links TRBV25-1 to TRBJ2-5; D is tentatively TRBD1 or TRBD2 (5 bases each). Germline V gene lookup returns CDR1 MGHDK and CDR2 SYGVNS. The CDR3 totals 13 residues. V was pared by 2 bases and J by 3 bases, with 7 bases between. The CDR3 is CASSEQGEETQYF. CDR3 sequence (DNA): TGTGCCAGCAGTGAACAGGGAGAAGAGACCCAGTACTTC. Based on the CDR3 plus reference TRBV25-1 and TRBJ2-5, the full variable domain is EADIYQTPRYLVIGTGKKITLECSQTMGHDKMYWYQQDPGMELHLIHYSYGVNSTEKGDLSSESTVSRIRTEHFPLTLESARPSHTSQYLCASSEQGEETQYFGPGTRLLVL.

CDR3 DNA sequence: TGTGCCACCAGTGATACCCGTGGGGGATACGGCCAGGAGACCCAGTACTTC. It encodes CATSDTRGGYGQETQYF. V and J are TRBV24-1 and TRBJ2-5, with D perhaps being TRBD1 or TRBD2 (5 bases each). The CDR3 runs to 17 residues. V was trimmed by 3 bases and J by 5 bases, leaving 21 bases between them. Germline loops: CDR1 KGHDR, CDR2 SFDVKD.

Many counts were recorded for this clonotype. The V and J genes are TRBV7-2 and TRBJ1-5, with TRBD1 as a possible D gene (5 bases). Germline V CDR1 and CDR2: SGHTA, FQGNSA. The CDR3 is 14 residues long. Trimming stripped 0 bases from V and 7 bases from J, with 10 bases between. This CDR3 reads CASSLAGTEQPQHF. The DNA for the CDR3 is TGTGCCAGCAGCTTAGCGGGGACTGAGCAGCCCCAGCATTTT.

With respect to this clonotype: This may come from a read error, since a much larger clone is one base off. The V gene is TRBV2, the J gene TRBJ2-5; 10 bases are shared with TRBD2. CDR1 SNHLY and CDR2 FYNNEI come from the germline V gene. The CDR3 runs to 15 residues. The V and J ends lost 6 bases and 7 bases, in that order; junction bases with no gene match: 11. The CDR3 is CASRPELAGRGTQYF. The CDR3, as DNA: TGTGCCAGCAGACCCGAACTAGCGGGGAGGGGGACCCAGTACTTC.

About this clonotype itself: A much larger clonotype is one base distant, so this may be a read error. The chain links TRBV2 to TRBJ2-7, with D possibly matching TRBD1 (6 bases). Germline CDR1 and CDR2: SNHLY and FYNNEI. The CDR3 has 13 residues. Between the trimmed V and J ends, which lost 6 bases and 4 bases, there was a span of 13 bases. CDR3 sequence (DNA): TGTGCCAGCAGCCCCCAGGGGTTGTACGAGCAGTACTTC. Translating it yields CASSPQGLYEQYF.

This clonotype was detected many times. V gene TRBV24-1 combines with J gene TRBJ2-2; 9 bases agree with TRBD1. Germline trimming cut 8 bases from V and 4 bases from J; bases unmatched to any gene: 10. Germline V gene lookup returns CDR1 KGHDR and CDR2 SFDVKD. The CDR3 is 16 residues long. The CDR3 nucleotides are TGTGCCACCATGAGGGACGACAGGGGGGGCACCGGGGAGCTGTTTTTT. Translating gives CATMRDDRGGTGELFF.

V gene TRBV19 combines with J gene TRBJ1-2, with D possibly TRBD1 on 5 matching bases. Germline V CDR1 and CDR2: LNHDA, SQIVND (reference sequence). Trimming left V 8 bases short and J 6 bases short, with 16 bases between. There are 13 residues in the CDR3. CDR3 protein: CASHHQGPHGYTF. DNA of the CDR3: TGTGCCAGTCACCATCAGGGACCTCATGGCTACACCTTC. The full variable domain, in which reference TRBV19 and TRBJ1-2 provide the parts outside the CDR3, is DGGITQSPKYLFRKEGQNVTLSCEQNLNHDAMYWYRQDPGQGLRLIYYSQIVNDFQKGDIAEGYSVSREKKESFPLTVTSAQKNPTAFYLCASHHQGPHGYTFGSGTRLTVV.

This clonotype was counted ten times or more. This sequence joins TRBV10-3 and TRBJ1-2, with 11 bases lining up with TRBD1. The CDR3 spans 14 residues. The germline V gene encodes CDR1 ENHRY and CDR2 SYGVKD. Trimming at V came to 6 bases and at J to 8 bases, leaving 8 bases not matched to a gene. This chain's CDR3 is CAIRARDRGAGYTF. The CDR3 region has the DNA TGTGCCATCAGGGCCCGGGACAGGGGGGCCGGCTACACCTTC.

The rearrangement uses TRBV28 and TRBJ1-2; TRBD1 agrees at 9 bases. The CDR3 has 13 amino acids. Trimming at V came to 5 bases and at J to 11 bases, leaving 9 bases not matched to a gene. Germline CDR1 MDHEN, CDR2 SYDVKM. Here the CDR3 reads CASSLAWTGAYTF. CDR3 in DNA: TGTGCCAGCAGTCTCGCATGGACAGGGGCTTACACCTTC.

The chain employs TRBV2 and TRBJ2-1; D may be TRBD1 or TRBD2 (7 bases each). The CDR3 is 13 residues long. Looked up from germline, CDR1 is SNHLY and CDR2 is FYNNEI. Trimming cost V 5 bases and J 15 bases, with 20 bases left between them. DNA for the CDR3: TGTGCCAGCAGTACGAGAAGGGCAGGGGGGGTGTTCTTC. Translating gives CASSTRRAGGVFF.